This T cell receptor (beta chain) was profiled in a study of CXCR4 blockade with PD-1 therapy in pancreatic cancer. In regard to this clone: What it recognizes is unknown.

Germline values: CDR1 SQVTM, CDR2 ANQGSEA. This CDR3 is 13 amino acids long. V was cut by 6 bases and J by 4 bases, with 15 bases left in between. General study results and limits: Only TCRbeta chains were sequenced here. Tumor clonality averaged approximately 0.15 versus 0.048 in healthy blood, not predicting survival. Frequent tumor clones were encoded by many distinct rearrangements, suggesting shared antigens.

Data came from immunoSEQ multiplex PCR; TCRdb stores just in-frame clones and leaves some out. The table has 2,000 to 3,000 clones, about half seen once. The sample comprised tumor tissue. This sequence joins TRBV29-1 and TRBJ2-5, with D tentatively TRBD2 (5 bases). This receptor was obtained from a human donor with pancreatic ductal adenocarcinoma. The CDR3 nucleotides are TGCAGCGTGCAATCGGGGATCCCAGAGACCCAGTACTTC. It translates to CSVQSGIPETQYF. Full variable domain (missing parts from reference TRBV29-1 and TRBJ2-5): SAVISQKPSRDICQRGTSLTIQCQVDSQVTMMFWYRQQPGQSLTLIATANQGSEATYESGFVIDKFPISRPNLTFSTLTVSNMSPEDSSIYLCSVQSGIPETQYFGPGTRLLVL.